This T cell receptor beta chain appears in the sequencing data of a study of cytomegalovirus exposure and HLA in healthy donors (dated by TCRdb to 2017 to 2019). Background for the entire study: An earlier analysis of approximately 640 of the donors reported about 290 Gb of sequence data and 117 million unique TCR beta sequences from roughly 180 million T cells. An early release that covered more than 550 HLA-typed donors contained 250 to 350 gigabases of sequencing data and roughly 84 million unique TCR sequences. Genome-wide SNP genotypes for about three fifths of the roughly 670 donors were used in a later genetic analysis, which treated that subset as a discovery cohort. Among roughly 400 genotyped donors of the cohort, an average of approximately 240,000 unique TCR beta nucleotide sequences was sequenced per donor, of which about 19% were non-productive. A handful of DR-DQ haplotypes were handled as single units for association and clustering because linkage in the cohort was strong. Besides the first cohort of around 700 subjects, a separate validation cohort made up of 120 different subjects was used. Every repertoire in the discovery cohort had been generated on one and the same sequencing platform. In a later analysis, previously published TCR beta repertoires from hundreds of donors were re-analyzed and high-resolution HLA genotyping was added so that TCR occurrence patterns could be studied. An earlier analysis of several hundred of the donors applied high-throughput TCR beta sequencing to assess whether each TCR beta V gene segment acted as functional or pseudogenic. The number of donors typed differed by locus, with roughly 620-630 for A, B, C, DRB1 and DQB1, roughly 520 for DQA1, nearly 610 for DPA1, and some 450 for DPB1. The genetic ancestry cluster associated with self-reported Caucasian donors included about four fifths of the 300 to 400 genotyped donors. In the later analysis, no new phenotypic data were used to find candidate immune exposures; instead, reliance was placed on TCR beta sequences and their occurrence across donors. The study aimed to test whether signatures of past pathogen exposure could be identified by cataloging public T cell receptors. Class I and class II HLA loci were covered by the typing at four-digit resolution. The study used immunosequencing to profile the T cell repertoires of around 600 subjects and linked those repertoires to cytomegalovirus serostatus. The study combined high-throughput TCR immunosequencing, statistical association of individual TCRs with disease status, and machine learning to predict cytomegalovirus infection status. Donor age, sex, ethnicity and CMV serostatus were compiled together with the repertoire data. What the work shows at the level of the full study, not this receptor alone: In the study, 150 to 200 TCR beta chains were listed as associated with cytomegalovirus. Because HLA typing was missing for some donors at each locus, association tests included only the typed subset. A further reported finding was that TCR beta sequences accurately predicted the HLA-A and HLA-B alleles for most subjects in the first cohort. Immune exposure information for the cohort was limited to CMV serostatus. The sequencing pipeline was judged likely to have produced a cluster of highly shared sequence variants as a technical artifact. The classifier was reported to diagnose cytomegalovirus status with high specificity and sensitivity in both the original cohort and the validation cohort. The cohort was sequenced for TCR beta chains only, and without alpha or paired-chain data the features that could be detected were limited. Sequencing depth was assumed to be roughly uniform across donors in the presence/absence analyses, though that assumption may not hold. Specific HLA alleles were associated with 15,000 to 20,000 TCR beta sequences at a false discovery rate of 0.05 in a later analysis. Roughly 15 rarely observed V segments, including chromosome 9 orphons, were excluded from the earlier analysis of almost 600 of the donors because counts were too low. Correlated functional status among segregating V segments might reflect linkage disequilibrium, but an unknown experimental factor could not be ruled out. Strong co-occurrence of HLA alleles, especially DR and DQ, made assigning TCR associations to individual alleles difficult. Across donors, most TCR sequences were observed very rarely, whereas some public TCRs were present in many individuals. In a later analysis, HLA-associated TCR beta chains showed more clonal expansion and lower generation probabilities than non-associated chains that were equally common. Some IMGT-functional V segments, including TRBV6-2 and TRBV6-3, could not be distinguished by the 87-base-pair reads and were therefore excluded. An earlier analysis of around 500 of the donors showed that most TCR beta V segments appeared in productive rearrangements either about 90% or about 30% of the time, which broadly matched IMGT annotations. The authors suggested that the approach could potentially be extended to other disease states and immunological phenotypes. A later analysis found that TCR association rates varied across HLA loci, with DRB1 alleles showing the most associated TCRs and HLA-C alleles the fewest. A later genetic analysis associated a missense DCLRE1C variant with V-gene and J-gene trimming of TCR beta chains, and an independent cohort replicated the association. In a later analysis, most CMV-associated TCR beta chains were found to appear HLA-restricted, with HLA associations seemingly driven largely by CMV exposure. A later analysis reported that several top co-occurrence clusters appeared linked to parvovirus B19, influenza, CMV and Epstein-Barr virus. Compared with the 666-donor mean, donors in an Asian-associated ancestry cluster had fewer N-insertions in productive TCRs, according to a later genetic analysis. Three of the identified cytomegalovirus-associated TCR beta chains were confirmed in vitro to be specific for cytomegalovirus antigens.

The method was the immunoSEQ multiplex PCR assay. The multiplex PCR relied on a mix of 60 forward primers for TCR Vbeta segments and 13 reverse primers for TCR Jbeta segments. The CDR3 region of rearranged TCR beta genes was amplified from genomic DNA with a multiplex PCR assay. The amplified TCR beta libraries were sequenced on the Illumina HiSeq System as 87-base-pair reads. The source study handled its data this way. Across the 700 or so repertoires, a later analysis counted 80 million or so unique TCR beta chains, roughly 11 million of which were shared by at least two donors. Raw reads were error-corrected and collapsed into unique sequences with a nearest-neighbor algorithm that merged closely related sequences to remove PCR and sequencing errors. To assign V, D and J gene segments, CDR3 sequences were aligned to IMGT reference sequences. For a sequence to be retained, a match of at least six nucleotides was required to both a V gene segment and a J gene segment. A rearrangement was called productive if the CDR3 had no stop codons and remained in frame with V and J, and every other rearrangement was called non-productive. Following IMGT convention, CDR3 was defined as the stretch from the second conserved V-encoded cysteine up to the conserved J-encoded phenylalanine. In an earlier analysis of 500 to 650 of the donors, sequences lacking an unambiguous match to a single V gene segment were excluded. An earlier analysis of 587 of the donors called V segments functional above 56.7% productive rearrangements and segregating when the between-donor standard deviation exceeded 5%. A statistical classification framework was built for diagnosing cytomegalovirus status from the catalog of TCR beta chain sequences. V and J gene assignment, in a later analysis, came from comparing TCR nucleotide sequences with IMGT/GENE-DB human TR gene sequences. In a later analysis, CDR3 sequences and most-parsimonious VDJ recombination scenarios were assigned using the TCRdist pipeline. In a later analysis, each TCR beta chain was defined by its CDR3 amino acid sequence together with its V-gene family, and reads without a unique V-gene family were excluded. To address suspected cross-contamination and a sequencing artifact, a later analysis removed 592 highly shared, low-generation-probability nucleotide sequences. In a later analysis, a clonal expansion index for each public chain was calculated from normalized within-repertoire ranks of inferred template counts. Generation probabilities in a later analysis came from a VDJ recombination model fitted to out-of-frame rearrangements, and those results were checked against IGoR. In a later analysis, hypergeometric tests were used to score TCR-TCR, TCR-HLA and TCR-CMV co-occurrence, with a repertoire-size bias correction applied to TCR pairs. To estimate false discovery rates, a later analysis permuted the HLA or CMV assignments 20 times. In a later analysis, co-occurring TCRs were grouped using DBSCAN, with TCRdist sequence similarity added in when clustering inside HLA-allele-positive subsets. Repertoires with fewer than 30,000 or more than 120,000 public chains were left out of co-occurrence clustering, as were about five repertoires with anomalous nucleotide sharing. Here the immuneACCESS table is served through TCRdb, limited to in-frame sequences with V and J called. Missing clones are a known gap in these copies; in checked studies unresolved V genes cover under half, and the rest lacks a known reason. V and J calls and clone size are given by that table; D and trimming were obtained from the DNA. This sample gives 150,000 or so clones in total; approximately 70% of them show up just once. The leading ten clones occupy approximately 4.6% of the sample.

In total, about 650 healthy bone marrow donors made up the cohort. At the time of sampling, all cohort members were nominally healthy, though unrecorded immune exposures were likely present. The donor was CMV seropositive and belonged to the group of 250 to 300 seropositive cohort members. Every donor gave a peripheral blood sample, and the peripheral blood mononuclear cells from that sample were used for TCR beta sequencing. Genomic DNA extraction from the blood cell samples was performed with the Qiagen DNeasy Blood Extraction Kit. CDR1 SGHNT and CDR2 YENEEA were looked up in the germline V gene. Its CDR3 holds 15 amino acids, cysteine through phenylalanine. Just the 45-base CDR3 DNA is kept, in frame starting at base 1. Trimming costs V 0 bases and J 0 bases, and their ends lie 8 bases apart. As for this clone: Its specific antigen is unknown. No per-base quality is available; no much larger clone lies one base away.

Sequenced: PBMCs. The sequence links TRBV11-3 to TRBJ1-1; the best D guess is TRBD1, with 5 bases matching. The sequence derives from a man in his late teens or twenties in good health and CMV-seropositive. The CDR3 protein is CASSLDGGMNTEAFF. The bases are TGTGCCAGCAGCTTAGATGGGGGGATGAACACTGAAGCTTTCTTT.